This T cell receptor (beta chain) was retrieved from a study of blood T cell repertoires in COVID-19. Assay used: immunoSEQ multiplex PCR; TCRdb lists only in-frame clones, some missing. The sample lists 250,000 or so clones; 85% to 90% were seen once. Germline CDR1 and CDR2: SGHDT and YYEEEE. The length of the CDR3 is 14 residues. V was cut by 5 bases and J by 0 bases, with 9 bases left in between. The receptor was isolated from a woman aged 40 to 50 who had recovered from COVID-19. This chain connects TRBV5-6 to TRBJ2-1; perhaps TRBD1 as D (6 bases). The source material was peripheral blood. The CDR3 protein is CASSGGRSYNEQFF. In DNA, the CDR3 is TGTGCCAGCAGTGGGGGCCGCTCCTACAATGAGCAGTTCTTC.